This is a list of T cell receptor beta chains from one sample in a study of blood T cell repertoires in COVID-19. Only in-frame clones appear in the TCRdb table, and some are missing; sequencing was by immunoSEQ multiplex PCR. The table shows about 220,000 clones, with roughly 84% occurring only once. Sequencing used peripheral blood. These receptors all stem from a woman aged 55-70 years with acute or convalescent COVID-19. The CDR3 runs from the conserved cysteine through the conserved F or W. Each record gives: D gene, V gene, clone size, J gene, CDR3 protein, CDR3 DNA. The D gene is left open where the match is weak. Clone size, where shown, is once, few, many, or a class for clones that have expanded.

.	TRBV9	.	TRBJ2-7	CASSVDWFPYEQYF	TGTGCCAGCAGCGTCGACTGGTTCCCCTACGAGCAGTACTTC
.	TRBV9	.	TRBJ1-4	CASSGFPRTPNEKLFF	TGTGCCAGCAGCGGTTTTCCGCGAACGCCTAATGAAAAACTGTTTTTT
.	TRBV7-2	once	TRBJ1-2	CASSLDGRERYGYTF	TGTGCCAGCAGCTTAGATGGCAGGGAACGATATGGCTACACCTTC
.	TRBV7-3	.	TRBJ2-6	CASSPKGGSGANVLTF	TGTGCCAGCAGCCCCAAGGGGGGGTCTGGGGCCAACGTCCTGACTTTC
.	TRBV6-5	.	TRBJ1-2	CASSYSNPRDGYTF	TGTGCCAGCAGTTACTCGAACCCACGGGATGGCTACACCTTC
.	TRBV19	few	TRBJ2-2	CATSQGGYTGELFF	TGTGCCACCTCCCAGGGTGGATACACCGGGGAGCTGTTTTTT
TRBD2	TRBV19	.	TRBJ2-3	CASSISGRNTDTQYF	TGTGCCAGTAGCATTAGCGGGAGAAACACAGATACGCAGTATTTT
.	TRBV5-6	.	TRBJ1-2	CASSLAGNYGYTF	TGTGCCAGCAGCTTGGCAGGGAACTATGGCTACACCTTC
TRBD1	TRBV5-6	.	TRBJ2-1	CASSLLDRVGGEQFF	TGTGCCAGCAGCTTGCTAGACAGGGTTGGTGGTGAGCAGTTCTTC
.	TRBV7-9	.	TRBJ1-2	CASGAEWGYTF	TGTGCTAGCGGGGCAGAATGGGGCTACACCTTC
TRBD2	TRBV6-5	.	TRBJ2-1	CASSYSIAGGNNEQFF	TGTGCCAGCAGTTACTCGATAGCGGGGGGGAACAATGAGCAGTTCTTC
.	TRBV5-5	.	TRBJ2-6	CASSAGLPGANVLTF	TGTGCCAGCAGCGCCGGACTCCCCGGGGCCAACGTCCTGACTTTC
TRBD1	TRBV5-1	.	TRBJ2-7	CASTLTGIGHEQYF	TGCGCCAGCACCTTGACAGGGATTGGGCACGAGCAGTACTTC
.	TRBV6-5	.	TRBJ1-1	CASSYQGRVGTEAFF	TGTGCCAGCAGTTATCAGGGGAGGGTAGGGACTGAAGCTTTCTTT
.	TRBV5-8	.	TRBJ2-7	CASSFLDGGLTYEQYF	TGTGCCAGCAGCTTTCTGGACGGGGGACTCACCTACGAGCAGTACTTC
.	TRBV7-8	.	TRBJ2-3	CASSLDGLSTDTQYF	TGTGCCAGCAGCTTAGATGGCCTTAGCACAGATACGCAGTATTTT
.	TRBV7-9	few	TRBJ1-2	CASSTDSRGLANYGYTF	TGTGCCAGCAGCACCGACTCCAGGGGACTAGCTAACTATGGCTACACCTTC
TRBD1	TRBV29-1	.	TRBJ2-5	CSGTGEGETQYF	TGCAGCGGGACAGGGGAAGGGGAGACCCAGTACTTC
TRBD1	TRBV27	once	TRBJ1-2	CASSLSTGGDYGYTF	TGTGCCAGCAGTTTATCGACAGGGGGAGACTATGGCTACACCTTC
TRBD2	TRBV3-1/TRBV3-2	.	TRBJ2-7	CASSPHGGEQYF	TGTGCCAGCAGCCCGCACGGGGGGGAGCAGTACTTC
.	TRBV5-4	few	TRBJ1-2	CASSPGSNYGYTF	TGTGCCAGCAGTCCGGGGAGTAACTATGGCTACACCTTC
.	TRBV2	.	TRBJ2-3	CASTRDSPSTDTQYF	TGTGCCAGCACCCGAGACAGCCCTAGCACAGATACGCAGTATTTT
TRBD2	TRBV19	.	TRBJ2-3	CASSLGGTDTQYF	TGTGCCAGTTCCCTCGGGGGGACAGATACGCAGTATTTT
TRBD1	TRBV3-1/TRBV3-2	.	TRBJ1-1	CASSQGLGQNMNTEAFF	TGTGCCAGCAGCCAAGGACTGGGACAGAACATGAACACTGAAGCTTTCTTT
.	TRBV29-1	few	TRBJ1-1	CSVTRNTEAFF	TGCAGCGTTACAAGGAACACTGAAGCTTTCTTT
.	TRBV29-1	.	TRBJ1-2	CSVENEREPNYGYTF	TGCAGCGTTGAGAACGAGAGGGAACCTAACTATGGCTACACCTTC
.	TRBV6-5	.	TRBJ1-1	CASTDGVNTEAFF	TGTGCCAGCACCGACGGGGTGAACACTGAAGCTTTCTTT
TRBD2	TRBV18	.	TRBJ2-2	CASSLAGVLNTGELFF	TGTGCCAGCTCACTAGCGGGGGTTCTGAACACCGGGGAGCTGTTTTTT
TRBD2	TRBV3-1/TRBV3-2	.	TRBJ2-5	CASSQESSGASRETQYF	TGTGCCAGCAGCCAAGAGTCTAGCGGGGCGTCCCGAGAGACCCAGTACTTC
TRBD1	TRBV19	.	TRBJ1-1	CASRDRGGMNTEAFF	TGTGCCAGCCGAGACAGGGGTGGAATGAACACTGAAGCTTTCTTT